What follows is one T cell receptor beta chain and its context. Its antigen is still unknown. The V and J ends lost 4 bases and 5 bases, in that order; junction bases with no gene match: 8. The germline gives CDR1 GTSNPN, CDR2 SVGIG (reference sequence). CDR3 size: 14 residues. The sample is drawn from a study of cytomegalovirus exposure and HLA in healthy donors. Study findings and constraints: Some public TCRs appeared in many individuals, while most sequences were rare. Other equally common chains were less clonally expanded than HLA-associated TCR beta chains, a later analysis showed. A later analysis found common viral pathogens apparently linked to several of the most significant clusters.

At collection, donors were nominally healthy, but unrecorded immune exposures were probable. The PCR had 60 Vbeta and 13 Jbeta primers. Measured with immunoSEQ multiplex PCR; TCRdb has only the in-frame clones, and not every one. The table has 110,000 or so clones, approximately 80% seen once. Specimen: PBMCs. The TCR was taken from a woman between 18 and 29 years old in good health and CMV-seronegative. J is TRBJ1-2 and V is TRBV30, with 9 bases matching TRBD1. CDR3 sequence (DNA): TGTGCCTGGAAACAACAGGGGGCGCAATATGGCTACACCTTC. Amino acid sequence: CAWKQQGAQYGYTF. Filled out from reference TRBV30 and TRBJ1-2, the complete variable domain reads SQTIHQWPATLVQPVGSPLSLECTVEGTSNPNLYWYRQAAGRGLQLLFYSVGIGQISSEVPQNLSASRPQDRQFILSSKKLLLSDSGFYLCAWKQQGAQYGYTFGSGTRLTVV.